The next 9 T cell receptor beta chains were all read from a single sample in a study of CD8 T cells in ankylosing spondylitis. Antigens of these TCRs are unknown. Whole-study findings and limits: Typical of ankylosing spondylitis blood, it appeared, was a TCR beta motif of about eight highly homologous variants.

TCRdb used MiXCR to reprocess the 5' RACE reads, holding one entry per CDR3 protein. The sample consists of about 750,000 distinct CDR3 sequences, roughly 20% of them appearing once. Sequencing was carried out using blood, either unsorted or a sorted T cell fraction (not recorded which). The receptors originated from a male donor with ankylosing spondylitis.

This clonotype was found many times. The chain's CDR3 is CSAREGKNPNRPGEAFF. DNA for the CDR3: TGCAGTGCTAGAGAGGGAAAGAATCCGAACAGGCCGGGAGAAGCTTTCTTT. This sequence joins TRBV20-1 and TRBJ1-1; tentatively, D is TRBD1 (5 bases). Trimming removed 0 bases from V and 8 bases from J, with 25 bases in between. This CDR3 is 17 amino acids long. From germline, CDR1 is DFQATT and CDR2 SNEGSKA (reference sequence).

This clonotype was found a few times. This rearrangement joins TRBV6-5 to TRBJ1-6; possible D gene TRBD1, 6 bases. The CDR3 is 15 residues long. V lost 0 bases to trimming and J lost 7 bases, with 10 bases between them. Germline V gene data show CDR1 as MNHEY and CDR2 as SVGAGI. The CDR3 loop is CASSYSQGSNSPLHF. The CDR3 region has the DNA TGTGCCAGCAGTTACTCTCAGGGGAGCAATTCACCCCTCCACTTT.

V is TRBV6-1 and J is TRBJ1-1, with TRBD1 as a possible D gene (6 bases). Germline CDR1 and CDR2: MNHNS and SASEGT. There are 14 residues in the CDR3. V gave up 3 bases and J gave up 4 bases, with 12 bases separating them. The CDR3 region has the DNA TGTGCCAGCAGTGATTGGGCGGACAGCACTGAAGCTTTCTTT. The encoded protein is CASSDWADSTEAFF.

The chain is built from TRBV5-6 and TRBJ2-2; 11 bases are shared with TRBD1. The V and J ends lost 4 bases and 6 bases, in that order; junction bases with no gene match: 17. Germline CDR1 SGHDT, CDR2 YYEEEE. The CDR3 has 19 amino acids. CDR3 in amino acids: CASSPRTGGAYIIAGELFF. The CDR3 DNA is TGTGCCAGCAGCCCCCGGACAGGGGGCGCTTATATCATCGCCGGGGAGCTGTTTTTT.

The rearrangement uses TRBV18 and TRBJ1-1; unclear D gene. V lost 3 bases and J 7 bases, leaving 12 bases between the germline ends. This CDR3 is 13 amino acids long. Looked up from germline, CDR1 is KGHSH and CDR2 is LQKENI. The CDR3 loop reads CASSPQREVEAFF. CDR3 DNA: TGTGCCAGCTCACCCCAGCGGGAGGTTGAAGCTTTCTTT.

The V call is TRBV29-1, the J call TRBJ2-5; D is unresolved. Germline lookup yields CDR1 SQVTM and CDR2 ANQGSEA. V lost 3 bases, J lost 2 bases, and 10 bases lay in between. CDR3 length equals 13 residues. CDR3 in amino acids: CSVDWTVQETQYF. The CDR3 nucleotides are TGCAGCGTTGATTGGACGGTTCAAGAGACCCAGTACTTC.

This clonotype was observed a few times. The chain links TRBV4-1 to TRBJ2-7; no clear D gene. CDR1 and CDR2 (germline): MGHRA, YSYEKL. The CDR3 spans 16 residues. Trimming took 0 bases from V and 5 from J, leaving 17 bases between them. CDR3 protein: CASSQEGYSLRDEQYF. The CDR3 region has the DNA TGCGCCAGCAGCCAAGAAGGATATTCTTTGCGTGACGAGCAGTACTTC.

Ten or more counts support this clonotype. The J gene is TRBJ1-1, the V gene TRBV20-1, with D possibly being TRBD1 (6 bases). CDR1 and CDR2 (germline): DFQATT, SNEGSKA (reference sequence). The germline V and J ends were trimmed by 5 bases and 0 bases, with 19 bases remaining between them. The CDR3 extends over 16 amino acids. CDR3 coding DNA: TGCAGTGCTCCCAAAGGGTGGACAGTCATGAACACTGAAGCTTTCTTT. This translates into CSAPKGWTVMNTEAFF.

This clonotype was counted at least ten times. The CDR3, as DNA: TGTGCCAGCAGCTTAGCTTTTGGGGAGCTGTTTTTT. Its protein is CASSLAFGELFF. V gene TRBV7-2 combines with J gene TRBJ2-2; no firm D call. Germline V lookup: CDR1 SGHTA, CDR2 FQGNSA. CDR3 length: 12 residues. Trimming took 0 bases from V and 8 from J, leaving 4 bases between them.